The T cell receptor (beta chain) described here comes from a study of blood T cell repertoires in COVID-19. The CDR3 extends over 15 amino acids. CDR1 and CDR2 from the germline V gene are LGHDT and YNNKEL (reference sequence). V was cut by 0 bases and J by 3 bases, with 11 bases left in between. This clone was seen a few times. As originally analysed: Estimation of nucleated cell counts was performed using reference gene primer amplification. The data were produced by immunoSEQ multiplex PCR, yet TCRdb's version contains in-frame clones alone and is incomplete. V and J calls and clone size are copied from that table; D and trimming were computed from the DNA. Of hundreds of thousands of clones listed, roughly 84% are singletons. The study recruited people aged about 18 to 89 years across roughly 23 US areas. Participants reported their clinical history, and cohort assignment relied on those reports.

Sequences were obtained from PBMCs or T cells enriched from blood (not recorded which). The rearrangement uses TRBV3-1 (or the pseudogene TRBV3-2) and TRBJ1-2; D uncertain. This TCR was recovered from a woman between 25 and 40 years old who had recovered from COVID-19. CDR3 DNA sequence: TGTGCCAGCAGCCAAGATTCGGCGGAGTACTATGGCTACACCTTC. Protein sequence: CASSQDSAEYYGYTF.